These 7 T cell receptor beta chains were sequenced from one sample in a study of T cell clones after liver transplantation. The protocol was immunoSEQ multiplex PCR, while the TCRdb copy is restricted to in-frame clones and leaves out a portion. The sample yields around 100,000 clones, under 90% seen once. The specimen was CD4+ T cells from blood, collected around 48 months after liver transplant. Every receptor here comes from a human patient who received a liver transplant. Part of the T cells may come from the graft donor.

This clone turned up a few times. The V and J genes are TRBV19 and TRBJ2-1; TRBD2 agrees at 11 bases. The CDR3 runs to 16 residues. V gave up 8 bases and J gave up 4 bases; unmatched junction bases: 10. Germline values: CDR1 LNHDA, CDR2 SQIVND (reference sequence). The DNA for the CDR3 is TGTGCCAGTGCTTCTAGGCTAGCGGGGGGATACAATGAGCAGTTCTTC. This translates into CASASRLAGGYNEQFF.

This clone showed up just a few times. This rearrangement joins TRBV4-2 to TRBJ1-4; D unresolved. The CDR3 runs to 14 residues. V lost 4 bases, J lost 5 bases, and 11 bases lay in between. The germline V gene encodes CDR1 LGHNA and CDR2 YNFKEQ. CDR3 in amino acids: CASSLGSINEKLFF. The CDR3 bases are TGTGCCAGCAGCCTAGGGAGTATCAATGAAAAACTGTTTTTT.

V is TRBV29-1 and J is TRBJ1-1; a weak D match, TRBD1 (6 bases). Looked up from germline, CDR1 is SQVTM and CDR2 is ANQGSEA. Between the trimmed V and J ends, which lost 7 bases and 1 base, there was a span of 13 bases. There are 13 residues in the CDR3. CDR3 nucleotide sequence: TGCAGCGCCACACAGGGAACGAACACTGAAGCTTTCTTT. Its protein is CSATQGTNTEAFF.

The chain combines TRBV6-5 with TRBJ1-2; D call uncertain. The CDR3 consists of 13 residues. Germline CDR1 MNHEY, CDR2 SVGAGI. Trimming stripped 2 bases from V and 5 bases from J, with 9 bases between. In DNA form, the CDR3 reads TGTGCCAGCAGTTACGATTTTTTGTATGGCTACACCTTC. Translation gives CASSYDFLYGYTF.

The rearrangement uses TRBV19 and TRBJ1-1; 7 bases line up with TRBD1. The junction had 6 bases not matched to a gene; V was cut back by 4 bases and J by 4 bases. The CDR3 loop spans 14 amino acids. From germline, CDR1 is LNHDA and CDR2 SQIVND (reference sequence). The CDR3: CASSNRQGATEAFF. As DNA, the CDR3 is TGTGCCAGTAGTAACCGACAGGGTGCCACTGAAGCTTTCTTT.

The chain employs TRBV5-1 and TRBJ1-1; D is unresolved. This CDR3 spans 14 amino acids. The V gene's germline CDR1 is SGHRS and CDR2 YFSETQ. V was cut by 4 bases and J by 2 bases, with 12 bases left in between. The DNA for the CDR3 is TGCGCCAGCAGCATGACTGGCCGTAACACTGAAGCTTTCTTT. It encodes CASSMTGRNTEAFF.

This clone was detected only a few times. The chain employs TRBV7-9 and TRBJ2-4; possibly TRBD1 for D (5 bases). Germline V lookup: CDR1 SEHNR, CDR2 FQNEAQ (reference sequence). Trimming took off 0 bases at V and 14 bases at J, with 8 bases between the two ends. CDR3 size: 11 residues. As DNA, the CDR3 is TGTGCCAGCAGCTTAGCAGGGGTGGAGTACTTC. Translating gives CASSLAGVEYF.